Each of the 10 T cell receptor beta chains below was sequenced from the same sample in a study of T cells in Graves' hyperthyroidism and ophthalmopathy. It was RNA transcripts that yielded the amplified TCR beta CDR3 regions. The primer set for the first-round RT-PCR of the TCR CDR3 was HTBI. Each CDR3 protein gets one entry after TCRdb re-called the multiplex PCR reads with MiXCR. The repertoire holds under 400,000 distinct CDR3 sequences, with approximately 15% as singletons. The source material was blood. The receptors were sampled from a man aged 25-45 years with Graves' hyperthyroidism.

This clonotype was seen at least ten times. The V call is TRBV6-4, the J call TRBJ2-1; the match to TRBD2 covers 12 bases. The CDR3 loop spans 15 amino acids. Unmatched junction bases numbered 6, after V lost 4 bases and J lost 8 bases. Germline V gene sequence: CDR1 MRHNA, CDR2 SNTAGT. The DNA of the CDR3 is TGTGCCAGCAGTGTTCTAGCGGGAGGGCCGGATGAGCAGTTCTTC. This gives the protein CASSVLAGGPDEQFF.

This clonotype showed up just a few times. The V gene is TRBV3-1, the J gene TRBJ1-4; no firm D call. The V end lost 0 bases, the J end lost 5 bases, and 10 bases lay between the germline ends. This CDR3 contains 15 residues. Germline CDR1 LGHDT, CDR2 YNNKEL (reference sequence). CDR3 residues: CASSQEEVRNEKLFF. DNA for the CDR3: TGTGCCAGCAGCCAAGAAGAAGTTCGAAATGAAAAACTGTTTTTT.

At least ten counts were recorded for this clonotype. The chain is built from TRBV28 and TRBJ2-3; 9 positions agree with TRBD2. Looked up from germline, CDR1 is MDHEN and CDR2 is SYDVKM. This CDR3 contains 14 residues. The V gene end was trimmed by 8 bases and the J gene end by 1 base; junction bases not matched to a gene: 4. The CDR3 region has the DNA TGTGCCAGCCACTTAGCGGGAGGCACAGATACGCAGTATTTT. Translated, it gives CASHLAGGTDTQYF. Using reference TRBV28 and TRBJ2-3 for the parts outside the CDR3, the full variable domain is DVKVTQSSRYLVKRTGEKVFLECVQDMDHENMFWYRQDPGLGLRLIYFSYDVKMKEKGDIPEGYSVSREKKERFSLILESASTNQTSMYLCASHLAGGTDTQYFGPGTRLTVL.

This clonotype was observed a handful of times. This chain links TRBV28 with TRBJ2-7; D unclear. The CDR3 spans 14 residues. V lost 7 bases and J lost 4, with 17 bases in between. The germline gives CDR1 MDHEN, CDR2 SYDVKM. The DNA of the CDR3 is TGTGCCAGCAACCTATCACCGTCCGCTTACGAGCAGTACTTC. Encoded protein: CASNLSPSAYEQYF.

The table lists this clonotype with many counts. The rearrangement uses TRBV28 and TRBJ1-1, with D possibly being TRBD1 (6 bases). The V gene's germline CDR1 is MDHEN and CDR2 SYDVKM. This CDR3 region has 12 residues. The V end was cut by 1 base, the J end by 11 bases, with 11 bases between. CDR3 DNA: TGTGCCAGCAGTTTATCACAGGGAGAGGCTTTCTTT. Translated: CASSLSQGEAFF.

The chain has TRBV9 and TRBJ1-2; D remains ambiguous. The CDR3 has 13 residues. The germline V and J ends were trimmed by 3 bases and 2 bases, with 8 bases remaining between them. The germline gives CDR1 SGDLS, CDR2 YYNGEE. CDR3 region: CASSALENYGYTF. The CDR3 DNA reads TGTGCCAGCAGCGCCCTTGAGAACTATGGCTACACCTTC. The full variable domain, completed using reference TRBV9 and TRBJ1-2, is DSGVTQTPKHLITATGQRVTLRCSPRSGDLSVYWYQQSLDQGLQFLIQYYNGEERAKGNILERFSAQQFPDLHSELNLSSLELGDSALYFCASSALENYGYTFGSGTRLTVV.

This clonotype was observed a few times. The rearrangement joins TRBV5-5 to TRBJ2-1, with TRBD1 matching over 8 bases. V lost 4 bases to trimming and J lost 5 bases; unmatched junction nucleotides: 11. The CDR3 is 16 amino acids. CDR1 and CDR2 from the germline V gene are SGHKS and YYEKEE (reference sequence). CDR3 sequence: CASSKSPGTGHNEQFF. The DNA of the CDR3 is TGTGCCAGCAGCAAATCCCCCGGGACAGGCCACAATGAGCAGTTCTTC.

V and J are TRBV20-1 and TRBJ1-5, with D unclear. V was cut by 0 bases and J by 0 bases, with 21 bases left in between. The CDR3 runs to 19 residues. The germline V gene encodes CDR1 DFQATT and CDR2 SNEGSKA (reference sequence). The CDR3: CSARDTFASPPNSNQPQHF. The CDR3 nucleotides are TGCAGTGCTAGAGATACTTTTGCAAGTCCACCAAATAGCAATCAGCCCCAGCATTTT.

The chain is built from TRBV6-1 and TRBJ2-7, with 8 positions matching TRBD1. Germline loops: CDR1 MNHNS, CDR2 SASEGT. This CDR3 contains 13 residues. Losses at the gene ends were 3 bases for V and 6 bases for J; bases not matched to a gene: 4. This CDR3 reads CASSETGQGEQYF. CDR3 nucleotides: TGTGCCAGCAGTGAGACCGGACAGGGCGAGCAGTACTTC.

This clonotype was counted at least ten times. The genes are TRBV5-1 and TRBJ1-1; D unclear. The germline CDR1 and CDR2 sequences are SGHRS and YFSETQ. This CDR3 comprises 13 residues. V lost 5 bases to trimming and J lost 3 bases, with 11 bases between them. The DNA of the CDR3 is TGCGCCAGCAGAGGGTATGGTGACACTGAAGCTTTCTTT. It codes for CASRGYGDTEAFF.